The source of this T cell receptor (beta chain) is a study of cytomegalovirus exposure and HLA in healthy donors. Trimming left V 5 bases short and J 2 bases short, with 5 bases between. Per the germline V gene, CDR1 is SGHRS and CDR2 is YFSETQ. This CDR3 is built from 12 residues. 60 Vbeta and 13 Jbeta primers were used in PCR. Here immunoSEQ multiplex PCR was the method, and the copy in TCRdb shows in-frame clones only, minus some. The sample lists about 160,000 clones; about 81% were seen once. This receptor was taken from a woman aged 18-29 years in good health and CMV-seronegative. Sequenced input: PBMCs. The rearrangement joins TRBV5-1 to TRBJ2-1; D call uncertain. The CDR3 DNA is TGCGCCAGCAGTACTACCTACAATGAGCAGTTCTTC. This translates into CASSTTYNEQFF. The whole variable domain, filled in from reference TRBV5-1 and TRBJ2-1, reads KAGVTQTPRYLIKTRGQQVTLSCSPISGHRSVSWYQQTPGQGLQFLFEYFSETQRNKGNFPGRFSGRQFSNSRSEMNVSTLELGDSALYLCASSTTYNEQFFGPGTRLTVL.